This T cell receptor beta chain was profiled in a study of T cell responses to AZD1222 COVID-19 vaccine. Sequenced by immunoSEQ multiplex PCR; TCRdb stores in-frame clones only, minus some. Among fewer than 150,000 clones listed, 85% to 95% were seen once. V was pared by 1 base and J by 0 bases, with 9 bases between. The CDR3 is made up of 15 amino acids. The germline V gene has CDR1 LNHDA and CDR2 SQIVND (reference sequence). The sequence was obtained from an adult who received the AZD1222 COVID-19 vaccine. This sequence joins TRBV19 and TRBJ1-1; D is undetermined. Sequencing was performed on peripheral blood, taken 28 days after the second AZD1222 dose. CDR3 in DNA: TGTGCCAGTAGTATAGGGTTCGGGCTGAACACTGAAGCTTTCTTT. This gives the protein CASSIGFGLNTEAFF.